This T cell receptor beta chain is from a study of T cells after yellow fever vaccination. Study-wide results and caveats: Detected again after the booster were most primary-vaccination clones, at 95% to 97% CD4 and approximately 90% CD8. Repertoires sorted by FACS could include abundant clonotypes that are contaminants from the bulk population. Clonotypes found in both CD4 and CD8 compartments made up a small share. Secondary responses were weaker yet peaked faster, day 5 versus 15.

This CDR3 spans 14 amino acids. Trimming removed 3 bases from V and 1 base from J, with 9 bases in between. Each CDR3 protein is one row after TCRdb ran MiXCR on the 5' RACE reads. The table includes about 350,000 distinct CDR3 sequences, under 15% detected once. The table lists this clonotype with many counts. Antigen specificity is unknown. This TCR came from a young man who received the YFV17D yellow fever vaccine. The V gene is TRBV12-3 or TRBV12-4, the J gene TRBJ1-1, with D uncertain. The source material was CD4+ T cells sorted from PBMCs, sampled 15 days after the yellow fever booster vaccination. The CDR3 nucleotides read TGTGCCAGCAGTTTTATGATCAGGAACACTGAAGCTTTCTTT. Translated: CASSFMIRNTEAFF.